What follows describes a single T cell receptor (beta chain). Antigen specificity is unknown. The CDR3 is made up of 14 amino acids. V was cut by 0 bases and J by 9 bases, with 12 bases left in between. The germline CDR1 and CDR2 sequences are SGHTA and FQGNSA. TCRdb keeps only in-frame clones here, not all; method: immunoSEQ multiplex PCR. This table has 90,000 to 120,000 clones, around nine tenths appearing once. This record belongs to a study of T cell responses to AZD1222 COVID-19 vaccine. Background on the study: Second-dose schedules of about 4 or about 12 weeks were combined.

Whole-study findings and limits: After two AZD1222 doses, spike-specific TCR breadth and depth rose versus day 0. The donor group comprised mostly white British people and more females; the analysis possibly underestimated clonal diversity. All repertoire sampling was performed exclusively after the peak T cell response.

The V and J genes are TRBV7-2 and TRBJ2-1; no definite D call. The specimen comprised peripheral blood, sampled on day 0 of AZD1222 vaccination. The clonotype originates from an adult in good health. The CDR3 loop reads CASSLALSGFEQFF. DNA of the CDR3: TGTGCCAGCAGCTTAGCTCTTTCAGGTTTTGAGCAGTTCTTC.